This TCR beta chain was captured by sequencing in a study of shared T cell receptors in the human thymus. Germline CDR1 and CDR2: SGHNT and YYREEE (reference sequence). The CDR3 totals 14 residues. The trim removed 1 base at V and 6 bases at J, leaving 2 bases unmatched. Sequencing was performed with immunoSEQ multiplex PCR; in TCRdb, only in-frame clones are kept and a portion is missing. The table shows 650,000 to 950,000 clones, with approximately 85% occurring only once. The sample was also reused in another study, on human thymus T cells. Turning to that study: Thymic as well as blood repertoires seemed to favor certain V and J genes unevenly. Related studies noted strongly shared thymic repertoires across unrelated people.

The sequence was obtained from a girl in the first two years of life with a congenital heart defect. Specimen: thymocytes. This chain joins TRBV5-4 and TRBJ2-1, with 9 nucleotides matching TRBD2. As DNA, the CDR3 is TGTGCCAGCAGCTTGACAGCGGGGGGCAATGAGCAGTTCTTC. This sequence encodes CASSLTAGGNEQFF.